A selection of T cell receptor beta chains follows, all from one sample in a study of breast tumors, draining lymph nodes, adjacent tissues. Each CDR3 protein gets one entry after TCRdb re-called the multiplex PCR reads with MiXCR. The data contain around 140,000 distinct CDR3 sequences, 20% to 25% of them singletons. The sample was axillary lymph node tissue. The receptors derive from a female donor with breast cancer. Some clones in this sample may be carry-over from other donors' samples. CDR3s include the opening cysteine and the closing phenylalanine or tryptophan. A D gene is named only where the DNA matches it firmly. The size of a clone is reported for some rows only, either as once, few or many, or as a class for expanded clones.

size | J | D | V | DNA | CDR3
many | TRBJ2-1 | TRBD2 | TRBV20-1 | TGCAGTGCTAGAGATCAGAGCGGGAAGCAGTTCTTC | CSARDQSGKQFF
. | TRBJ1-1 | . | TRBV7-9 | TGTGCCAGCAGCTTAAAACTCGGCACTGAAGCTTTCTTT | CASSLKLGTEAFF
many | TRBJ2-5 | . | TRBV9 | TGTGCCAGCAGCGTAGAGGGTGCTGGTGGGACCCAGTACTTC | CASSVEGAGGTQYF
. | TRBJ2-2 | TRBD2 | TRBV5-1 | TGCGCCAGCAGCCCATATCTAAGCGGGAACACCGGGGAGCTGTCTTTT | CASSPYLSGNTGELSF
many | TRBJ2-5 | . | TRBV28 | TGTGCCAGCAGTAGTTTGGGCCTGCCCGTGGGGAAGACCCAGTACTTC | CASSSLGLPVGKTQYF
few | TRBJ2-5 | . | TRBV5-1 | TGCGCCAGCAGGCTATTGGCAGGGGGGGTGGAGACCCAGTACTTC | CASRLLAGGVETQYF
many | TRBJ2-1 | TRBD2 | TRBV12-3/TRBV12-4 | TGTGCCAGCAGTCCCCGACTAGCGGGAACCAGATCACTGTACAATGAGCAGTTCTTC | CASSPRLAGTRSLYNEQFF
many | TRBJ2-5 | . | TRBV20-1 | TGCAGTGCTACGACTGAAGAGACCCAGTACTTC | CSATTEETQYF
many | TRBJ2-3 | . | TRBV7-8 | TGTGCCAGCAGGAGGGATCCAGATACGCAGTATTTT | CASRRDPDTQYF
. | TRBJ2-2 | . | TRBV20-1 | TGCAGTACTACCGTCGAGTCGAACACCGGGGAGCTGTTTTTT | CSTTVESNTGELFF
many | TRBJ2-7 | . | TRBV5-1 | TGCGCCAGCAGCAGAGGGTGGGCAGACGAGCAGTACTTC | CASSRGWADEQYF
many | TRBJ2-5 | TRBD2 | TRBV20-1 | TGCAGTGTCTTAGCGGGAGAAGAGACCCAGTACTTC | CSVLAGEETQYF
. | TRBJ1-5 | TRBD1 | TRBV20-1 | TGCAGTGGGAAACAGGGGGGAATCAATCAGCCCCAGCATTTT | CSGKQGGINQPQHF
. | TRBJ2-3 | TRBD2 | TRBV6-2/TRBV6-3 | TGTGCCAGCAGAACTCGTTCAGCGGGAGGGAGAGATACGCAGTATTTT | CASRTRSAGGRDTQYF